This is a list of T cell receptor beta chains from one sample in a study of cytomegalovirus exposure and HLA in healthy donors. The method was immunoSEQ multiplex PCR; TCRdb's version includes in-frame clones alone and lacks a portion of them. Among fewer than 150,000 clones listed, 75% to 85% were seen once. The sequenced sample consisted of PBMCs. Every receptor here comes from a man between 35 and 55 years old in good health and CMV-seronegative. Each CDR3 is given with its conserved first and last residue.

17,TRBV28,TRBJ1-5,CASSSTGRLYSNQPQHF
15,TRBV19,TRBJ1-1,CASSTLQGPTPEAFF
13,TRBV5-5,TRBJ1-2,CASSLADLRGYTF
13,TRBV6-5,TRBJ2-7,CASRIPRGYEQYF
15,TRBV28,TRBJ1-2,CASSSGQGAPYGYTF
15,TRBV6-1,TRBJ1-5,CASRWTGRGNQPQHF
15,TRBV27,TRBJ1-6,CASTGQGHYNSPLHF
17,TRBV12-5,TRBJ2-2,CASGLVLWQGSPGELFF
15,TRBV2,TRBJ1-2,CASSERAGENYGYTF
14,TRBV30,TRBJ1-5,CAWSPVTGRQPQHF
17,TRBV5-6,TRBJ2-6,CASSLRDRGSGANVLTF
15,TRBV9,TRBJ2-3,CASSPRLAGTDTQYF
11,TRBV7-2,TRBJ2-3,CASNSADTQYF
15,TRBV5-6,TRBJ2-7,CASSLSGTGAYEQYF
15,TRBV29-1,TRBJ2-2,CSVRLAGGSGGELFF
15,TRBV5-1,TRBJ1-1,CASSLQSESGTEAFF
12,TRBV5-1,TRBJ2-5,CASSQIQETQYF
15,TRBV7-6,TRBJ2-5,CASTLYQGYQETQYF
16,TRBV18,TRBJ2-3,CASSPPGHASTDTQYF